This T cell receptor (beta chain) was identified during a study of T cell responses to AZD1222 COVID-19 vaccine. To note about this clone: Its specificity is unknown.

CDR1 and CDR2 from the germline V gene are KGHSH and LQKENI. The J segment lost 0 bases and the V segment lost 2 bases, leaving 3 bases of the junction unmatched. This CDR3 region has 15 residues. Here immunoSEQ multiplex PCR was the method, and the copy in TCRdb shows in-frame clones only, minus some. The data contain 84,000 or so clones, roughly nine tenths of them seen just once; the ten biggest clones take up about 2.2%. Study-wide points: Females outnumbered males among donors, who were mostly white British; clonal diversity was possibly underestimated. Along spike, vaccine-associated CD4 TCRs were found throughout, with dominance at 160-218 and 743-854. The study sampled repertoires only after the peak T cell response.

The rearrangement links TRBV18 to TRBJ1-2; 7 nucleotides align to TRBD1. This TCR was recovered from an adult in good health. The sequences come from peripheral blood, collected on day 0 of AZD1222 vaccination. CDR3 amino acids: CASSPGTAANYGYTF. DNA of the CDR3: TGTGCCAGCTCACCAGGGACAGCAGCTAACTATGGCTACACCTTC.